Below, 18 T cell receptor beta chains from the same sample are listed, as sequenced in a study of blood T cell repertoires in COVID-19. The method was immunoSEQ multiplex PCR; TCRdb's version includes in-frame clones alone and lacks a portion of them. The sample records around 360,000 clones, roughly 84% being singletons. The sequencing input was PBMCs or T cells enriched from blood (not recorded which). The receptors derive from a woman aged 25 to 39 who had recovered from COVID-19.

The CDR3 DNA follows: TGCGCCAGCAGCCAAGCGGGACAGGGGTTTATCCCCGGATGGGGAGGTCATGGCTACACCTTC. Protein: CASSQAGQGFIPGWGGHGYTF. J is TRBJ1-2 and V is TRBV4-1; 10 bases align to TRBD1. Germline assignment: CDR1 MGHRA and CDR2 YSYEKL. The CDR3 extends over 21 amino acids. Trimming at V came to 1 base and at J to 6 bases, leaving 23 bases not matched to a gene.

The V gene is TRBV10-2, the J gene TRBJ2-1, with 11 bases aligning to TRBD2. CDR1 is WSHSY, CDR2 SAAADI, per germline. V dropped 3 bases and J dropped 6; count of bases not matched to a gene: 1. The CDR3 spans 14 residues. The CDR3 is CASSDSGGVNEQFF. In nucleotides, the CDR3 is TGCGCCAGCAGTGATAGCGGGGGGGTCAATGAGCAGTTCTTC.

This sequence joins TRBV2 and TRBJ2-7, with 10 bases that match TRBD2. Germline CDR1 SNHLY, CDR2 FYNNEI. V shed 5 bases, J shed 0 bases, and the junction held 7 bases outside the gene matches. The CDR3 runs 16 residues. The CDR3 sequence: CASSQYLAGDSYEQYF. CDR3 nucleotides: TGTGCCAGCAGTCAGTACCTAGCGGGGGACTCCTACGAGCAGTACTTC.

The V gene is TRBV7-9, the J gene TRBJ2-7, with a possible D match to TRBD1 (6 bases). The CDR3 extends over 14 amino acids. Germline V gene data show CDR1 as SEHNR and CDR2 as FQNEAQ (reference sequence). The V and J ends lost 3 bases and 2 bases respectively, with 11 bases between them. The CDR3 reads CASSFGTPAYEQYF. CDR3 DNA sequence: TGTGCCAGCAGCTTCGGGACACCTGCCTACGAGCAGTACTTC.

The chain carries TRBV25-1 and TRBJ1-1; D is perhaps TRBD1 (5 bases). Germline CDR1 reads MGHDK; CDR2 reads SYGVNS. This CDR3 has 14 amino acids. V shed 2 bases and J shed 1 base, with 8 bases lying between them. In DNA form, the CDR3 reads TGTGCCAGCAGTGAAAAAAGGGGGAACACTGAAGCTTTCTTT. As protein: CASSEKRGNTEAFF.

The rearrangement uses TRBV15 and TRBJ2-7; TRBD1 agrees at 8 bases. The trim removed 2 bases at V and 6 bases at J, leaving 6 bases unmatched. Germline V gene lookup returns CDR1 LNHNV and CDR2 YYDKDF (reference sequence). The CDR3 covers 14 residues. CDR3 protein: CATSRPGTGREQYF. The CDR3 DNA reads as TGTGCCACCAGCAGACCAGGGACAGGACGCGAGCAGTACTTC.

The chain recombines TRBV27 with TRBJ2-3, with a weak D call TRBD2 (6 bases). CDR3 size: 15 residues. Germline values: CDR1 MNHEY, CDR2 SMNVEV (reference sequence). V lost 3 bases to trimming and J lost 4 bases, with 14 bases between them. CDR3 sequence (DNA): TGTGCCAGCAGTTTCTCACGACTAGTGTCAGATACGCAGTATTTT. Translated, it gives CASSFSRLVSDTQYF.

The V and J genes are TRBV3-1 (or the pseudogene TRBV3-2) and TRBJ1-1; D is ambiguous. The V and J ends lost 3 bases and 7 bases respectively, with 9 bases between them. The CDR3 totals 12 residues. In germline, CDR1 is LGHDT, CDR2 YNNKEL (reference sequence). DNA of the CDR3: TGTGCCAGCAGCCAGGGAGGGCTTGAAGCTTTCTTT. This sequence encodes CASSQGGLEAFF.

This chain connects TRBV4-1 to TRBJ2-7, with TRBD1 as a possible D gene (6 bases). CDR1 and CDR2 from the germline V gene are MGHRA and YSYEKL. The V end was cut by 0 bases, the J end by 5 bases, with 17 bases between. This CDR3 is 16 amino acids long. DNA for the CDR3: TGCGCCAGCAGCCAAGAGAGTAACAGGGAATTCCACGAGCAGTACTTC. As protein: CASSQESNREFHEQYF.

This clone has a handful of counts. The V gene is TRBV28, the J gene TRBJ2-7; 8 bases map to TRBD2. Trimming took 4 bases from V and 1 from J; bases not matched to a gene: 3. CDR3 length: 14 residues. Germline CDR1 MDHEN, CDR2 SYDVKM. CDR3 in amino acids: CASSSPGGSYEQYF. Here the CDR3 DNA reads TGTGCCAGCAGTTCGCCGGGAGGGTCCTACGAGCAGTACTTC. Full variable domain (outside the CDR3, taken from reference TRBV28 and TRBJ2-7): DVKVTQSSRYLVKRTGEKVFLECVQDMDHENMFWYRQDPGLGLRLIYFSYDVKMKEKGDIPEGYSVSREKKERFSLILESASTNQTSMYLCASSSPGGSYEQYFGPGTRLTVT.

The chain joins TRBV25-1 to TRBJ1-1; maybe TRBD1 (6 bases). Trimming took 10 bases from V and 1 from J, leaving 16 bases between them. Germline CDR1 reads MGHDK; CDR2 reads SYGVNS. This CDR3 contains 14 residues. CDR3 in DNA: TGTGCCACCAGGGACACCCGGAGGAACACTGAAGCTTTCTTT. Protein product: CATRDTRRNTEAFF.

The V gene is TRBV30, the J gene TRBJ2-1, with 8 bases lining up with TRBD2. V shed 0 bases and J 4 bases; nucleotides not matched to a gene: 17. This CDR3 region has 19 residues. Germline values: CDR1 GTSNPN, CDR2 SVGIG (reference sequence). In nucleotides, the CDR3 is TGTGCCTGGAGTGTACTTTCAGCGGGGGCCCCGGAATTTTACAATGAGCAGTTCTTC. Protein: CAWSVLSAGAPEFYNEQFF.

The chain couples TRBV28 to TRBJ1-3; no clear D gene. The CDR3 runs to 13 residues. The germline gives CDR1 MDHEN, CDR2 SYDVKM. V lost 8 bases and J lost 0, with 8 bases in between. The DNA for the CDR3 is TGTGCCAGCCTCCCGGGCTCTGGAAACACCATATATTTT. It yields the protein CASLPGSGNTIYF.

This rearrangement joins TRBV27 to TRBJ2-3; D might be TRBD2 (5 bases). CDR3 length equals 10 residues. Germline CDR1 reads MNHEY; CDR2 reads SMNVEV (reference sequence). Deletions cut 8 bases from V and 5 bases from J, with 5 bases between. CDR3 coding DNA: TGTGCCAGCGGGAGAGATACGCAGTATTTT. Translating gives CASGRDTQYF.

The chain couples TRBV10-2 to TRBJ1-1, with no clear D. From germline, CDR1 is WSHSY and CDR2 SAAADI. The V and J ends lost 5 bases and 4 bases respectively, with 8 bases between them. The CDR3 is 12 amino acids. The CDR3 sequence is CASSSRGTEAFF. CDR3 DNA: TGCGCCAGCAGTTCCCGGGGCACTGAAGCTTTCTTT.

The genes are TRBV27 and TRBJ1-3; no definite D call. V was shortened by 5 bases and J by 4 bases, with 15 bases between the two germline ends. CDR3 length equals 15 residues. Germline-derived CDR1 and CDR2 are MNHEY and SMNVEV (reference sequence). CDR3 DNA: TGTGCCAGCAGTCGCCAACCCCCAGTCGGAAACACCATATATTTT. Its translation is CASSRQPPVGNTIYF.

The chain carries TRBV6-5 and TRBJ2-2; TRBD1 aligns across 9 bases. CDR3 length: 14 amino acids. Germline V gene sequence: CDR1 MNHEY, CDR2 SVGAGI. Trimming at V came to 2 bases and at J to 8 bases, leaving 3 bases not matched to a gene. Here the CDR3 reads CASSYVTGGGELFF. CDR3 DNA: TGTGCCAGCAGTTACGTGACAGGGGGAGGGGAGCTGTTTTTT.

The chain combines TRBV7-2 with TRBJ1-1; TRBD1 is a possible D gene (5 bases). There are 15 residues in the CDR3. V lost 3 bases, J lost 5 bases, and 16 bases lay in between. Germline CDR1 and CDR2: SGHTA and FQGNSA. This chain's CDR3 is CASSFASGLGTEAFF. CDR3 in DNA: TGTGCCAGCAGCTTTGCTTCAGGGTTGGGAACTGAAGCTTTCTTT.